This T cell receptor beta chain was sequenced in a study of blood T cell repertoires in COVID-19. Here immunoSEQ multiplex PCR was the method, and the copy in TCRdb shows in-frame clones only, minus some. The repertoire holds 270,000 or so clones, with roughly 90% as singletons. The germline V gene has CDR1 SNHLY and CDR2 FYNNEI. CDR3 length: 14 residues. The V gene lost 7 bases and the J gene lost 3 bases, with 13 bases spanning the gap. The sample consisted of PBMCs or T cells enriched from blood (not recorded which). This clonotype was obtained from a woman aged 35 to 49 with acute COVID-19. The J gene is TRBJ1-5, the V gene TRBV2; no definite D call. CDR3 coding DNA: TGTGCCAGCACCGGGTCGGGGTCCAATCAGCCCCAGCATTTT. It codes for CASTGSGSNQPQHF.